The sequence of this TCR beta chain was determined in a study of graft-versus-host responses after intestinal transplantation. For the study at large: The study gave all recipients anti-thymocyte globulin induction, then tacrolimus and steroids for about three years.

CDR1 and CDR2 (germline): LGHNA, YSLEER. There are 14 residues in the CDR3. Trimming took 5 bases from V and 4 from J, leaving 14 bases between them. Generated by immunoSEQ multiplex PCR, the TCRdb table keeps only in-frame clones and is missing some. Of 75,000 to 95,000 clones in the sample, about 92% are singletons; the top ten hold approximately 2%. In the case of this clone: Its target is not known.

The material sequenced was unstimulated CD8+ T cells sorted from spleen or lymph node cells, taken before intestinal transplant. The chain uses TRBV4-3 and TRBJ1-1, with D perhaps TRBD1 (5 bases). The clonotype was recovered from a human donor who received an intestinal transplant. The CDR3 protein is CASSETASSTEAFF. The DNA for the CDR3 is TGCGCCAGCAGCGAGACAGCTTCTAGCACTGAAGCTTTCTTT.